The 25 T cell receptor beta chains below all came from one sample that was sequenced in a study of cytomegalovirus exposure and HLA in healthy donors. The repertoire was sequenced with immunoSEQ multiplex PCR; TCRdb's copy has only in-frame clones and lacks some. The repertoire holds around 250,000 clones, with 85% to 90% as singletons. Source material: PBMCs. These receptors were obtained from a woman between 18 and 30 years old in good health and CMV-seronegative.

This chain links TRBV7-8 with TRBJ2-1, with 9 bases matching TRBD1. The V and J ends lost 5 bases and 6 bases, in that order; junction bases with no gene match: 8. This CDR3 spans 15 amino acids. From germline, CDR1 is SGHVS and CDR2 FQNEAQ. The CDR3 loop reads CASSITGGAGNEQFF. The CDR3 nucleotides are TGTGCCAGCAGCATTACAGGGGGCGCGGGCAATGAGCAGTTCTTC.

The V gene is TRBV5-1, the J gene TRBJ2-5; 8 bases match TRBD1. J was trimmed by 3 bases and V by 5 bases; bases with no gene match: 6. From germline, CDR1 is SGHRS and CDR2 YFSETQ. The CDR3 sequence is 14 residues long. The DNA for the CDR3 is TGCGCCAGCAGACGCACAGGGGGAGAAGAGACCCAGTACTTC. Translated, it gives CASRRTGGEETQYF.

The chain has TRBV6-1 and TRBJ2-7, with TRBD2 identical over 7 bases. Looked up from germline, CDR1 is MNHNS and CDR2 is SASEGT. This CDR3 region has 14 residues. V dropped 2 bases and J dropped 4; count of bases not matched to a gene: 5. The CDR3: CASSEWGGGYEQYV. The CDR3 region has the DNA TGTGCCAGCAGTGAATGGGGCGGGGGATACGAGCAGTACGTC.

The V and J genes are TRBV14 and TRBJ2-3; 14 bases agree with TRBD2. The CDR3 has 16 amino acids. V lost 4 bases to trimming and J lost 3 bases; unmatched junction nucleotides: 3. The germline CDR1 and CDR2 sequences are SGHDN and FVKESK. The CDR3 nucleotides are TGTGCCAGCAGCCTGGGACTAGCGGGGGAAACAGATACGCAGTATTTT. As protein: CASSLGLAGETDTQYF.

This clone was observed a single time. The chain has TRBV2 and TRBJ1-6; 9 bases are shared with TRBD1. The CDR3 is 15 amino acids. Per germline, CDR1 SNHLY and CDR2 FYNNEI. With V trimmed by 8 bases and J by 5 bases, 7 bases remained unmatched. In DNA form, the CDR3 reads TGTGCCAGCCTACTCACAGGGGGCCATAATTCACCCCTCCACTTT. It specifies CASLLTGGHNSPLHF.

The CDR3 protein is CASSDSRTSHGQFF. CDR3 DNA: TGCGCCAGCAGTGATTCTCGTACCTCCCACGGGCAGTTCTTC. This chain joins TRBV10-2 and TRBJ2-1; D is undetermined. Germline V gene sequence: CDR1 WSHSY, CDR2 SAAADI. With 3 bases removed from V and 12 bases from J, the gap between germline ends came to 18 bases. The CDR3 loop spans 14 amino acids.

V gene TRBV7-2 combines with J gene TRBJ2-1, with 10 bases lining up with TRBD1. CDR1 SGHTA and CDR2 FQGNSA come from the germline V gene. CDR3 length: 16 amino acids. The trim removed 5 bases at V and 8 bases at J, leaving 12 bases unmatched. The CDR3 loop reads CASSLWTGQGIDEQFF. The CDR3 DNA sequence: TGTGCCAGCAGCCTTTGGACGGGACAGGGGATCGATGAGCAGTTCTTC.

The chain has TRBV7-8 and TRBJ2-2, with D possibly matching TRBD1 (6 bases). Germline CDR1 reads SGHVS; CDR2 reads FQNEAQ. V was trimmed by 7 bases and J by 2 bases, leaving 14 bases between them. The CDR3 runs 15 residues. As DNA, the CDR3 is TGTGCCAGCATATCGGTAGGGGGTAACACCGGGGAGCTGTTTTTT. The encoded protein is CASISVGGNTGELFF.

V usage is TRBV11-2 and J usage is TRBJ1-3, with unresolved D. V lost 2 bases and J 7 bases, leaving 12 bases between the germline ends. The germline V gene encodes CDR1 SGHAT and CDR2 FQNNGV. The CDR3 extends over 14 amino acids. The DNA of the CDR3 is TGTGCCAGCAGCTTATCCCCCCGAGGGAACACCATATATTTT. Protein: CASSLSPRGNTIYF.

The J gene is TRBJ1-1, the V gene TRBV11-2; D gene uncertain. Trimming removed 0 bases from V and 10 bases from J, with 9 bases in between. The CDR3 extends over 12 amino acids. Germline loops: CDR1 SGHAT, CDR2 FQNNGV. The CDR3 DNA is TGTGCCAGCAGCTTAGATTCCCCGGGAGCTTTCTTT. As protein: CASSLDSPGAFF.

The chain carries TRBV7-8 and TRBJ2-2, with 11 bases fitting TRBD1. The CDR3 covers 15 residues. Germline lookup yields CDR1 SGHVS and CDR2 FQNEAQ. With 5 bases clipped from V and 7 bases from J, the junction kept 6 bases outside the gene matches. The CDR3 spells CASSPRTGGGGELFF. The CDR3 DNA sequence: TGTGCCAGCAGCCCTCGGACAGGGGGCGGCGGGGAGCTGTTTTTT.

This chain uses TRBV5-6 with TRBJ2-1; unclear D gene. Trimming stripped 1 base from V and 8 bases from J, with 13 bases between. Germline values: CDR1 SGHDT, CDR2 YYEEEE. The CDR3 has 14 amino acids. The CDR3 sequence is CASSLYAERDEQFF. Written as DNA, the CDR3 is TGTGCCAGCAGCTTGTACGCGGAACGCGATGAGCAGTTCTTC.

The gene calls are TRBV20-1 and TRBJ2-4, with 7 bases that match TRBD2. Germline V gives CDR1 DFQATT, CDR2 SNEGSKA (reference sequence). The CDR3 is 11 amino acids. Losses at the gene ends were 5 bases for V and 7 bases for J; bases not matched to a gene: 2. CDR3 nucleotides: TGCAGTGCTGGGGGGGGGAACATTCAGTACTTC. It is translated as CSAGGGNIQYF.

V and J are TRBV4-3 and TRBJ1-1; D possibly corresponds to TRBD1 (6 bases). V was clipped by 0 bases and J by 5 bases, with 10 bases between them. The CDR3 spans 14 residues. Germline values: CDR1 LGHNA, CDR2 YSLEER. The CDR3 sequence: CASSQEQGVTEAFF. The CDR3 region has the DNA TGCGCCAGCAGCCAAGAACAGGGAGTTACTGAAGCTTTCTTT.

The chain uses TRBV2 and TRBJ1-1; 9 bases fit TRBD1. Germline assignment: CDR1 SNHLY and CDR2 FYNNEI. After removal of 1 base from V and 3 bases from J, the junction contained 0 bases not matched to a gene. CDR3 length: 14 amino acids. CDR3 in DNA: TGTGCCAGCAGTGAAGGACAGGGGGACACTGAAGCTTTCTTT. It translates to CASSEGQGDTEAFF.

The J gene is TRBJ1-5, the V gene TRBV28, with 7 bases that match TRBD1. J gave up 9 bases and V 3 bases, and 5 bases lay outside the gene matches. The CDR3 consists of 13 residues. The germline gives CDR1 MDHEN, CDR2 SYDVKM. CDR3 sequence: CASSFTRGAPQHF. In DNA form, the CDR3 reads TGTGCCAGCAGTTTCACCAGGGGGGCGCCCCAGCATTTT.

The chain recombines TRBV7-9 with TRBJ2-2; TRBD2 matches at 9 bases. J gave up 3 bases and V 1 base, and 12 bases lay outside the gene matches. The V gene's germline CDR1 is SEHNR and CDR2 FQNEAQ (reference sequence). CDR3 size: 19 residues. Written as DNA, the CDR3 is TGTGCCAGCAGCTTAGTATTGCTGCGGGGGGGGTCGTACACCGGGGAGCTGTTTTTT. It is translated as CASSLVLLRGGSYTGELFF.

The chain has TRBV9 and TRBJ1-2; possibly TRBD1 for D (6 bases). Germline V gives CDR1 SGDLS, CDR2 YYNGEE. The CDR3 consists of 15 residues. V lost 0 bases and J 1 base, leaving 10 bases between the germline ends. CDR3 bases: TGTGCCAGCAGCGTAGGGACAGCACTTAACTATGGCTACACCTTC. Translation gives CASSVGTALNYGYTF.

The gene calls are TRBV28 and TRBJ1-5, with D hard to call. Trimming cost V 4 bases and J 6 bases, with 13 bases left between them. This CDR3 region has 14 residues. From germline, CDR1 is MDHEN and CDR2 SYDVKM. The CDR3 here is CASSWTGSGQPQHF. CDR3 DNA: TGTGCCAGCAGTTGGACGGGGTCCGGTCAGCCCCAGCATTTT.

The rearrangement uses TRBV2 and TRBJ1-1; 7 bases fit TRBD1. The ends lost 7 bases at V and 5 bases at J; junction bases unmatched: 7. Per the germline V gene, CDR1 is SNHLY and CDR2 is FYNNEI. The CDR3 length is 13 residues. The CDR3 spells CASIHRGGTEAFF. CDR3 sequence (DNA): TGTGCCAGCATTCACAGGGGTGGGACTGAAGCTTTCTTT.

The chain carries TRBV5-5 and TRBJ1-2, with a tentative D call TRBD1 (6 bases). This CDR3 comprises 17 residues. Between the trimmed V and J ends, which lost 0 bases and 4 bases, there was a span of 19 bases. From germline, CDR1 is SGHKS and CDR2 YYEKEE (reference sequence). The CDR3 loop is CASSLGPGILGGYGYTF. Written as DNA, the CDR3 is TGTGCCAGCAGCTTGGGCCCCGGGATTCTAGGGGGCTATGGCTACACCTTC.

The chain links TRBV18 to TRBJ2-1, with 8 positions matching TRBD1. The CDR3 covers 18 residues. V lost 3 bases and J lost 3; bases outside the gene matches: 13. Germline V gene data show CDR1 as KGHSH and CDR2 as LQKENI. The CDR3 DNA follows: TGTGCCAGCTCACCCTCCGGGGACAGGCCGCTGGGCTACAATGAGCAGTTCTTC. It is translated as CASSPSGDRPLGYNEQFF.

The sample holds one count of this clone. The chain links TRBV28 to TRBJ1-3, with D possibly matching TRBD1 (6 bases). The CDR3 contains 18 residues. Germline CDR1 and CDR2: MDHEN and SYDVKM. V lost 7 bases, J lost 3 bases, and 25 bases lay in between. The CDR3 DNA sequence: TGTGCCAGCACCCTAGGTACAGGGCCCTTCTCTCTTGGAAACACCATATATTTT. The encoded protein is CASTLGTGPFSLGNTIYF. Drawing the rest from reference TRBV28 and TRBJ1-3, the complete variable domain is DVKVTQSSRYLVKRTGEKVFLECVQDMDHENMFWYRQDPGLGLRLIYFSYDVKMKEKGDIPEGYSVSREKKERFSLILESASTNQTSMYLCASTLGTGPFSLGNTIYFGEGSWLTVV.

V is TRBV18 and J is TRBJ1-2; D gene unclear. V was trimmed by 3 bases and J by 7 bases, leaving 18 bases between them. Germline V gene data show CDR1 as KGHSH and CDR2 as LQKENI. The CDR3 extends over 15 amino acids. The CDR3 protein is CASSPQMEVDVGYTF. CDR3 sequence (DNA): TGTGCCAGCTCACCCCAGATGGAGGTCGATGTTGGCTACACCTTC.

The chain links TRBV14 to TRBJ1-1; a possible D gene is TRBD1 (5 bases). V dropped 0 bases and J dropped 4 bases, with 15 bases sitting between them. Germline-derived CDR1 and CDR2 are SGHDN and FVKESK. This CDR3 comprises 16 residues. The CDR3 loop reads CASSQDSGRVITEAFF. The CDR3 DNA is TGTGCCAGCAGCCAAGATAGTGGCAGGGTAATCACTGAAGCTTTCTTT.